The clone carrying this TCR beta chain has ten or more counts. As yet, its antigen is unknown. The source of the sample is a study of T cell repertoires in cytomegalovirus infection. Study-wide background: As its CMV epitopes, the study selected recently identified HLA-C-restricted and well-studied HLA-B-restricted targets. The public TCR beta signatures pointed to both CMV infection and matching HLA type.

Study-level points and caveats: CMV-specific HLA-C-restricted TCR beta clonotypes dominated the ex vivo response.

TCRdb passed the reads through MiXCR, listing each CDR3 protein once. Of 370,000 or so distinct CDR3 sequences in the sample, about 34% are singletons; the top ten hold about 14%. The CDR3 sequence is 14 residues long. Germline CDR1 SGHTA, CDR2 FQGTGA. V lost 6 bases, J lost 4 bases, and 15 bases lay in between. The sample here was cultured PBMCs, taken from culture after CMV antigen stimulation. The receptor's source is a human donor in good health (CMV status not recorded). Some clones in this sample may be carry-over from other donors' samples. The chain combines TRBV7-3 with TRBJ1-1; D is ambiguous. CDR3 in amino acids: CASRSRGEGTEAFF. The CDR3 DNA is TGTGCCAGCAGGTCGCGGGGAGAGGGCACTGAAGCTTTCTTT.